A single sample is the source of the 10 T cell receptor beta chains below, sequenced in a study of T cell responses to AZD1222 COVID-19 vaccine. Sequencing was performed with immunoSEQ multiplex PCR; in TCRdb, only in-frame clones are kept and a portion is missing. The sample comprises approximately 130,000 clones, 80% to 90% of which are singletons, and 9.5% rests with the top ten. The sequencing used peripheral blood, collected 28 days after the second AZD1222 dose. The receptor source for this set is an adult who received the AZD1222 COVID-19 vaccine.

This clone has only one observation. The chain links TRBV19 to TRBJ2-7; TRBD2 agrees at 11 bases. J gave up 3 bases and V 5 bases, and 15 bases lay outside the gene matches. This CDR3 has 18 residues. Germline V lookup: CDR1 LNHDA, CDR2 SQIVND (reference sequence). The CDR3 region has the DNA TGTGCCAGTAGTGTGGACAGCCGATTAGGGACTAGCGGCTACGAGCAGTACTTC. Protein: CASSVDSRLGTSGYEQYF.

The chain couples TRBV12-3 or TRBV12-4 to TRBJ2-5; perhaps D is TRBD1 or TRBD2 (5 bases each). The CDR3 totals 13 residues. Trimming left V 3 bases short and J 1 base short, with 6 bases between. CDR3 DNA: TGTGCCAGCAGTTTGGGGGTCCAAGAGACCCAGTACTTC. Its translation is CASSLGVQETQYF.

The V call is TRBV11-2, the J call TRBJ2-3; perhaps TRBD2 as D (5 bases). CDR1 is SGHAT, CDR2 FQNNGV, per germline. The germline V and J ends were trimmed by 5 bases and 6 bases, with 18 bases remaining between them. The CDR3 is made up of 15 amino acids. CDR3 DNA: TGTGCCAGCAGCATTCTCGACGGAGGATTTGATACGCAGTATTTT. Protein sequence: CASSILDGGFDTQYF.

The chain combines TRBV12-3 or TRBV12-4 with TRBJ1-6, with no clear D. The CDR3 sequence is 13 residues long. Trimming cost V 7 bases and J 7 bases, with 11 bases left between them. The CDR3 reads CASMWTLNSPLHF. The CDR3 bases are TGTGCCAGCATGTGGACGCTAAATTCACCCCTCCACTTT.

The chain couples TRBV11-2 to TRBJ2-3; tentatively, D is TRBD1 (5 bases). CDR3 length: 13 residues. V was cut by 1 base and J by 9 bases, with 11 bases left in between. The germline CDR1 and CDR2 sequences are SGHAT and FQNNGV. Here the CDR3 reads CASSLAGLDTQYF. CDR3 in DNA: TGTGCCAGCAGCTTAGCAGGGCTTGACACGCAGTATTTT.

CDR3 amino acids: CASSPWTVSGANVLTF. As DNA, the CDR3 is TGTGCCAGCAGCCCGTGGACGGTCTCTGGGGCCAACGTCCTGACTTTC. This rearrangement joins TRBV7-2 to TRBJ2-6; D remains unclear. Trimming shortened V by 5 bases and J by 0 bases, and 11 bases separated the two germline ends. Germline loops: CDR1 SGHTA, CDR2 FQGNSA. CDR3 length equals 16 residues.

The rearrangement joins TRBV9 to TRBJ1-1, with 11 bases matching TRBD1. The V segment lost 3 bases and the J segment 2 bases; nucleotides outside the gene matches: 6. Germline V lookup: CDR1 SGDLS, CDR2 YYNGEE. The CDR3 runs to 16 residues. In DNA form, the CDR3 reads TGTGCCAGCAGCGGAGGGACAGGGGGTATCAACACTGAAGCTTTCTTT. The encoded protein is CASSGGTGGINTEAFF.

This clone appeared a few times. The genes are TRBV18 and TRBJ2-7; TRBD1 is a possible D gene (6 bases). V was pared by 2 bases and J by 3 bases, with 11 bases between. The V gene's germline CDR1 is KGHSH and CDR2 LQKENI. This CDR3 is 14 amino acids long. The CDR3, as DNA: TGTGCCAGCTCACCAGGGGGCTCTCACTACGAGCAGTACTTC. Encoded protein: CASSPGGSHYEQYF. Complete variable domain (other parts from reference TRBV18 and TRBJ2-7): NAGVMQNPRHLVRRRGQEARLRCSPMKGHSHVYWYRQLPEEGLKFMVYLQKENIIDESGMPKERFSAEFPKEGPSILRIQQVVRGDSAAYFCASSPGGSHYEQYFGPGTRLTVT.

This rearrangement joins TRBV19 to TRBJ2-1; D unclear. CDR3 length: 13 residues. The V gene lost 7 bases and the J gene lost 1 base, with 8 bases spanning the gap. Germline-derived CDR1 and CDR2 are LNHDA and SQIVND (reference sequence). CDR3 sequence: CASTPTSYNEQFF. Written as DNA, the CDR3 is TGTGCCAGTACTCCCACATCCTACAATGAGCAGTTCTTC.

The chain carries TRBV19 and TRBJ2-2; D may be TRBD1 (5 bases). CDR3 size: 17 residues. V was shortened by 8 bases and J by 7 bases, with 26 bases between the two germline ends. CDR1 is LNHDA, CDR2 SQIVND, per germline (reference sequence). The CDR3 loop is CASQIRQSGAKGGELFF. The CDR3 nucleotides are TGTGCCAGTCAAATCAGGCAGTCTGGGGCCAAGGGCGGGGAGCTGTTTTTT.